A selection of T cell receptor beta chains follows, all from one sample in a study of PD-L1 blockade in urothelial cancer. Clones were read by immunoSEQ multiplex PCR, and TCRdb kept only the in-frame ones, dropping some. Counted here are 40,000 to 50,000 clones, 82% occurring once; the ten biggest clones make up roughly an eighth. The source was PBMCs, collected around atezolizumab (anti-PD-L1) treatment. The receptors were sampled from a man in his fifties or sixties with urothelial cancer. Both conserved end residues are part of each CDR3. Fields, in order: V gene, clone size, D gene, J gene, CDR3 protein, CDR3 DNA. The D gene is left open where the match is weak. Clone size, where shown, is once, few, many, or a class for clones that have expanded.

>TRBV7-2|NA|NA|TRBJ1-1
CASSPGRRTEAFF
TGTGCCAGCAGCCCGGGTCGTCGCACTGAAGCTTTCTTT
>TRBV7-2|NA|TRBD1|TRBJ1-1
CASSLRTGLTEAFF
TGTGCCAGCAGCCTCCGGACAGGGCTGACTGAAGCTTTCTTT
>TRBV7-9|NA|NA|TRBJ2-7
CASSLPGRTYEQYF
TGTGCCAGCAGCTTACCGGGAAGAACCTACGAGCAGTACTTC
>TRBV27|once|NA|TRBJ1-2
CASSLAGERGYTF
TGTGCCAGCAGTTTAGCGGGGGAACGTGGCTACACCTTC
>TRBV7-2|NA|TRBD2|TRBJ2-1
CASSWRVASGSSYNEQFF
TGTGCCAGCAGCTGGCGGGTTGCGAGCGGGAGCTCCTACAATGAGCAGTTCTTC
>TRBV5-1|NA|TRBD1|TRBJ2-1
CASSSGWDRGDNEQFF
TGCGCCAGCAGTTCCGGGTGGGACAGGGGTGACAATGAGCAGTTCTTC
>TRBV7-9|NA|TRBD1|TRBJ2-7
CASSLRQGVSDEQYF
TGTGCCAGCAGCTTAAGACAGGGGGTTTCCGACGAGCAGTACTTC
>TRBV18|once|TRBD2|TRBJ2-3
CASSPRTSGFTDTQYF
TGTGCCAGCTCACCAAGGACTAGCGGTTTCACAGATACGCAGTATTTT
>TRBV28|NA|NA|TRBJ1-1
CASSPPQGLNTEAFF
TGTGCCAGCAGCCCCCCCCAGGGCTTGAACACTGAAGCTTTCTTT
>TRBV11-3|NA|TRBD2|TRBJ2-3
CASSWGGEADTQYF
TGTGCCAGCAGCTGGGGGGGGGAGGCAGATACGCAGTATTTT
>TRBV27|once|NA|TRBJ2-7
CASSLSGTQPMLYEQYF
TGTGCCAGCAGTTTATCGGGGACACAACCTATGCTCTACGAGCAGTACTTC
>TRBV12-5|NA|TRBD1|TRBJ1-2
CASGLARDRLYGYTF
TGTGCTAGTGGTTTGGCCCGGGACAGGCTCTATGGCTACACCTTC
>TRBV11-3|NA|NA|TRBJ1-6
CASRWGVNYNSPLHF
TGTGCCAGCAGATGGGGGGTGAACTATAATTCACCCCTCCACTTT
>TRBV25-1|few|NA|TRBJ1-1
CASSARTVPTTEAFF
TGTGCCAGCAGTGCCCGGACAGTACCGACCACTGAAGCTTTCTTT
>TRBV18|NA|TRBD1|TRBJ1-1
CASSLDRGNTEAFF
TGTGCCAGCTCCCTCGACAGGGGGAACACTGAAGCTTTCTTT
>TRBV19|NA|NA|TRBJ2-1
CASSIEWSENEQFF
TGTGCCAGTAGTATAGAGTGGTCCGAGAATGAGCAGTTCTTC
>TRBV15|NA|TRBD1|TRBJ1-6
CATSRDTPGQANSPLHF
TGTGCCACCAGCAGAGATACGCCGGGACAGGCTAATTCACCCCTCCACTTT
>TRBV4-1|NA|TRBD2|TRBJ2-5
CASSRERGASLETQYF
TGCGCCAGCAGCCGAGAGCGGGGGGCTTCGTTGGAGACCCAGTACTTC
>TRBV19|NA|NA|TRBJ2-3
CASSIAGVNTDTQYF
TGTGCCAGTAGTATAGCGGGAGTTAACACAGATACGCAGTATTTT
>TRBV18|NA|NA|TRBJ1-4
CASSPSYPSGGLRF
TGTGCCAGCTCACCAAGCTACCCGTCGGGGGGCCTCCGGTTT
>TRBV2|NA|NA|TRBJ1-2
CASSEVVSAYAYTF
TGTGCCAGCAGTGAAGTAGTCTCCGCCTATGCCTACACCTTC
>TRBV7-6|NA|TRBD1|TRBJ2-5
CASSSGTVQETQYF
TGTGCCAGCAGCTCCGGGACAGTACAAGAGACCCAGTACTTC
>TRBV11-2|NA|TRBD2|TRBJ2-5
CASSSGTSGRRVSETQYF
TGTGCCAGCAGCTCCGGGACTAGCGGGAGAAGGGTATCGGAGACCCAGTACTTC
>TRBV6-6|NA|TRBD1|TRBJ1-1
CASSSQGAGNTEAFF
TGTGCCAGCAGTTCTCAGGGGGCGGGTAACACTGAAGCTTTCTTT
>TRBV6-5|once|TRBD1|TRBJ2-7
CASRARQGTSYEQYF
TGTGCCAGCAGAGCTCGACAGGGGACGTCCTACGAGCAGTACTTC
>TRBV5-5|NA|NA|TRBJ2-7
CASGRTDSYEQYF
TGTGCCAGCGGAAGGACAGATTCCTACGAGCAGTACTTC
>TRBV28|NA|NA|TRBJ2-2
CASSLLGELFF
TGTGCCAGCAGTTTACTCGGGGAGCTGTTTTTT
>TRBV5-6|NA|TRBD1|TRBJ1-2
CASSRGPGGDGYTF
TGTGCCAGCAGCAGGGGGCCAGGGGGCGATGGCTACACCTTC
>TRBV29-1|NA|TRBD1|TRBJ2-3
CSVPTGAGTDTQYF
TGCAGCGTTCCTACAGGGGCAGGCACAGATACGCAGTATTTT
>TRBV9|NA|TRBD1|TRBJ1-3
CASSVGDSSGNTIYF
TGTGCCAGCAGCGTAGGGGACAGCTCTGGAAACACCATATATTTT
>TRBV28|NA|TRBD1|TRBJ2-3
CASSSGTGGTDTQYF
TGTGCCAGCAGCTCAGGGACAGGGGGCACAGATACGCAGTATTTT
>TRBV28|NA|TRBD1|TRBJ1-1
CASSFILFGTGRSHTEAFF
TGTGCCAGCAGTTTCATTCTATTTGGGACAGGGAGGTCCCACACTGAAGCTTTCTTT
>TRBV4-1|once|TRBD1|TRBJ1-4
CASSQDAQGAANEKLFF
TGCGCCAGCAGCCAAGATGCCCAGGGGGCGGCTAATGAAAAACTGTTTTTT
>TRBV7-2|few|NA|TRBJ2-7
CASSLGGRWGGEQYF
TGTGCCAGCAGCCTAGGTGGTAGGTGGGGCGGCGAGCAGTACTTC
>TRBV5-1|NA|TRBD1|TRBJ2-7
CASSGGQGATREQYF
TGCGCCAGCAGCGGGGGACAGGGGGCTACCCGTGAGCAGTACTTC
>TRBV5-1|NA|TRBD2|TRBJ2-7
CASSLQSSGWYEQYF
TGCGCCAGCAGCTTGCAGTCTAGCGGATGGTACGAGCAGTACTTC
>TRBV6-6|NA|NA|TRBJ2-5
CAIEDRTLGKETQYF
TGTGCCATCGAAGACAGGACGCTAGGGAAAGAGACCCAGTACTTC
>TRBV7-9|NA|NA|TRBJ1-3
CASSLGGQFFSGNTIYF
TGTGCCAGCAGCTTAGGTGGGCAGTTCTTCTCTGGAAACACCATATATTTT
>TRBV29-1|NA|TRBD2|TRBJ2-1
CSVSGIYNEQFF
TGCAGCGTTAGCGGGATTTACAATGAGCAGTTCTTC
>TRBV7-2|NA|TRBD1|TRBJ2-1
CASSYGTGGNEQFF
TGTGCCAGCAGTTATGGGACAGGGGGCAATGAGCAGTTCTTC
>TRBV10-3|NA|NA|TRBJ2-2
CATYRLGGTGELFF
TGTGCCACCTATCGGCTAGGGGGCACCGGGGAGCTGTTTTTT
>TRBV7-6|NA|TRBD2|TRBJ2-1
CASSSGGEQFF
TGTGCCAGCAGCTCGGGGGGGGAGCAGTTCTTC
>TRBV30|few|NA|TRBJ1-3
CAWQGSGNTIYF
TGTGCCTGGCAGGGGTCTGGAAACACCATATATTTT
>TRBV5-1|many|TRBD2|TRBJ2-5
CASRKREGETQYF
TGCGCCAGCAGAAAGCGGGAAGGTGAGACCCAGTACTTC
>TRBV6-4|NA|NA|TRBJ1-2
CASSDNRGGYTF
TGTGCCAGCAGTGACAACCGGGGAGGCTACACCTTC